The source of this TCR beta chain is a study of shared clonotypes between healthy human individuals. Across the study: Every donor yielded three CD4 naive, three CD4 memory, two CD8 naive and one CD8 memory plate.

The CDR3 loop spans 15 amino acids. The V gene's germline CDR1 is SGHAT and CDR2 FQNNGV. General observations from the study: Relative to memory subsets, naive subsets generally showed larger estimated richness.

In the case of this clone: Its antigen is unknown. With only one base between it and a far larger clone, this is likely a read error. Other DNA sequences within the sample encode an identical CDR3.

Every immunoSEQ plate was one replicate of a subset's evenly spread DNA. Assay: immunoSEQ multiplex PCR; the TCRdb copy retains only in-frame clones and omits some. The sample holds roughly 1,000,000 clones; 78% are singletons and the top ten take 0.5% to 0.6%. Within Nashville, Tennessee resided all donors, each a Caucasian adult. This clonotype was sampled from a man younger than 30 in good health. Some clones in this sample may be carry-over from other donors' samples. The specimen sequenced was memory CD4+ T cells from PBMCs. Described subset: CD45RA-negative fraction. The chain is built from TRBV11-2 and TRBJ1-2; 7 bases line up with TRBD1. CDR3 nucleotide sequence: TGCGCCAGCAGCCCAGGGGGGACAGATAACTATGGCTACACCTTC. Protein product: CASSPGGTDNYGYTF.